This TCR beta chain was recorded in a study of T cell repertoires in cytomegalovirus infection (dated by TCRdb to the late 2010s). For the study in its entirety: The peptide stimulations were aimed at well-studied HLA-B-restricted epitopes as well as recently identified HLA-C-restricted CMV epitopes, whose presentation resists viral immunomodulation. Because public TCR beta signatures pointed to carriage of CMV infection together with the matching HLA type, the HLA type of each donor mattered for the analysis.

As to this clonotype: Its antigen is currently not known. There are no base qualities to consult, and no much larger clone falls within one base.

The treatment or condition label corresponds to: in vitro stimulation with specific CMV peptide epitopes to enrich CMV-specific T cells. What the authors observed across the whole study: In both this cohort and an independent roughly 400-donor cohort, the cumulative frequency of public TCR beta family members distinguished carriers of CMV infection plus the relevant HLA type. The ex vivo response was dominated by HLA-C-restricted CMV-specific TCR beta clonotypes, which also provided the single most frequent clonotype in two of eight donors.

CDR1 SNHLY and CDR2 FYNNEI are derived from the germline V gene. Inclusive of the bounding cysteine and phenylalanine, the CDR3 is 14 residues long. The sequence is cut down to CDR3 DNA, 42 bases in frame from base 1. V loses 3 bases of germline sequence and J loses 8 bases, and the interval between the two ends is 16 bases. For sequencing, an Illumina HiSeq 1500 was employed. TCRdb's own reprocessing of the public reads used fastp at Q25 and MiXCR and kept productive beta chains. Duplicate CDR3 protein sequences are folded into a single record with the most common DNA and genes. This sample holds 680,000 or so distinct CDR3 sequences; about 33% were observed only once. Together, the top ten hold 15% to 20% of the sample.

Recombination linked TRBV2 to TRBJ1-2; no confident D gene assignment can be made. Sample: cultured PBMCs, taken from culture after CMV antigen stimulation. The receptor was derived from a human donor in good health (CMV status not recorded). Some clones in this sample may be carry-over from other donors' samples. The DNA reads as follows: TGTGCCAGCAGTGAGGGCACCCCAGGTCGGGGCTACACCTTC. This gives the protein CASSEGTPGRGYTF.